The 23 T cell receptor beta chains below all came from one sample that was sequenced in a study of blood T cell repertoires in COVID-19. The protocol was immunoSEQ multiplex PCR, while the TCRdb copy is restricted to in-frame clones and leaves out a portion. Here the sample spans 150,000 to 200,000 clones, approximately 86% being singletons. Sequenced material: peripheral blood. These receptors originate from a woman between 35 and 50 years old with COVID-19, enrolled during active disease.

The V call is TRBV28, the J call TRBJ1-3; D is uncertain. CDR3 length equals 15 residues. In germline, CDR1 is MDHEN, CDR2 SYDVKM. Trimming stripped 3 bases from V and 3 bases from J, with 12 bases between. The DNA of the CDR3 is TGTGCCAGCAGTTTGACTCGGTCCTATGGAAACACCATATATTTT. Amino acid sequence: CASSLTRSYGNTIYF.

This chain joins TRBV19 and TRBJ2-2; 9 bases match TRBD1. The V segment lost 9 bases and the J segment 7 bases; nucleotides outside the gene matches: 9. Germline V gene sequence: CDR1 LNHDA, CDR2 SQIVND (reference sequence). The CDR3 consists of 14 residues. CDR3 in DNA: TGTGCCAGCTATCCGGGACAGGGTTACGGGGAGCTGTTTTTT. Its translation: CASYPGQGYGELFF.

The rearrangement joins TRBV6-1 to TRBJ1-5; TRBD1 matches 9 bases. The CDR3 contains 18 residues. The ends lost 0 bases at V and 6 bases at J; junction bases unmatched: 12. Looked up from germline, CDR1 is MNHNS and CDR2 is SASEGT. The CDR3 DNA reads TGTGCCAGCAGTGAAGCGCACGGGGACAGGGTGGAAAGTCAGCCCCAGCATTTT. Its translation is CASSEAHGDRVESQPQHF.

Only one count was recorded for this clone. The rearrangement joins TRBV28 to TRBJ2-2; D unresolved. V was cut by 5 bases and J by 5 bases, with 3 bases left in between. This CDR3 is built from 11 residues. Germline V lookup: CDR1 MDHEN, CDR2 SYDVKM. CDR3 nucleotides: TGTGCCAGCAGTCTTACCGGGGAGCTGTTTTTT. This encodes CASSLTGELFF.

V usage is TRBV4-2 and J usage is TRBJ1-2; D call uncertain. CDR3 length equals 14 residues. Germline CDR1 reads LGHNA; CDR2 reads YNFKEQ. The V end lost 1 base, the J end lost 4 bases, and 10 bases lay between the germline ends. In DNA, the CDR3 is TGTGCCAGCAGCCAAGGTCAACAGACCTATGGCTACACCTTC. Its protein is CASSQGQQTYGYTF.

This clone showed up many times. The chain combines TRBV4-2 with TRBJ1-6; D might be TRBD1 (5 bases). V was cut by 3 bases and J by 7 bases, with 16 bases left in between. The CDR3 extends over 16 amino acids. Germline CDR1 reads LGHNA; CDR2 reads YNFKEQ. The CDR3 nucleotides read TGTGCCAGCAGCCAGGAGGGTGGCAGGGCGAATTCACCCCTCCACTTT. It codes for CASSQEGGRANSPLHF.

This clone was counted only a few times. The chain combines TRBV15 with TRBJ2-3, with 8 bases identical to TRBD2. Germline V gives CDR1 LNHNV, CDR2 YYDKDF (reference sequence). J gave up 3 bases and V 1 base, and 3 bases lay outside the gene matches. CDR3 length: 15 amino acids. The CDR3 DNA is TGTGCCACCAGCAGAGCGGGGGGGCCAACAGATACGCAGTATTTT. Translated: CATSRAGGPTDTQYF.

The chain links TRBV20-1 to TRBJ1-2; D remains ambiguous. The CDR3 covers 11 residues. Germline V CDR1 and CDR2: DFQATT, SNEGSKA (reference sequence). V was shortened by 7 bases and J by 3 bases, with 9 bases between the two germline ends. This CDR3 reads CSVRQDYGYTF. DNA for the CDR3: TGCAGTGTAAGGCAGGACTATGGCTACACCTTC.

The V call is TRBV7-2, the J call TRBJ2-1; no clear D gene. CDR1 and CDR2 (germline): SGHTA, FQGNSA. V lost 1 base and J 5 bases, leaving 9 bases between the germline ends. This CDR3 is built from 14 residues. CDR3 sequence: CASSLGRLDNEQFF. Written as DNA, the CDR3 is TGTGCCAGCAGCTTAGGGCGGCTCGACAATGAGCAGTTCTTC.

This clone appeared a single time. This chain connects TRBV2 to TRBJ2-1, with 8 bases lining up with TRBD2. Germline lookup yields CDR1 SNHLY and CDR2 FYNNEI. Trimming removed 7 bases from V and 7 bases from J; junction bases left unmatched: 15. The CDR3 is 16 residues long. This CDR3 reads CASIGSGASRPNEQFF. In nucleotides, the CDR3 is TGTGCCAGCATTGGTAGCGGGGCCTCCAGACCGAATGAGCAGTTCTTC. The full variable domain, with the rest looked up from reference TRBV2 and TRBJ2-1, is EPEVTQTPSHQVTQMGQEVILRCVPISNHLYFYWYRQILGQKVEFLVSFYNNEISEKSEIFDDQFSVERPDGSNFTLKIRSTKLEDSAMYFCASIGSGASRPNEQFFGPGTRLTVL.

V is TRBV7-8 and J is TRBJ1-4, with D unresolved. The CDR3 extends over 13 amino acids. The V end lost 3 bases, the J end lost 7 bases, and 9 bases lay between the germline ends. Looked up from germline, CDR1 is SGHVS and CDR2 is FQNEAQ. The CDR3: CASSFTDGEKLFF. The CDR3 region has the DNA TGTGCCAGCAGCTTTACTGATGGTGAAAAACTGTTTTTT.

The V and J genes are TRBV27 and TRBJ1-2; TRBD1 is a possible D gene (5 bases). CDR1 and CDR2 (germline): MNHEY, SMNVEV (reference sequence). This CDR3 has 15 residues. The germline V and J ends were trimmed by 4 bases and 7 bases, with 19 bases remaining between them. The CDR3 spells CASSSLTAIRSGYTF. The DNA of the CDR3 is TGTGCCAGCAGTTCCCTGACAGCTATACGGTCTGGCTACACCTTC.

The rearrangement uses TRBV19 and TRBJ1-5, with 7 bases fitting TRBD1. This CDR3 is built from 14 residues. J lost 6 bases, V lost 10 bases, and 12 bases had no gene match. Germline V gene data show CDR1 as LNHDA and CDR2 as SQIVND (reference sequence). The CDR3 sequence: CATQGGRTFQPQHF. CDR3 DNA: TGTGCCACCCAGGGGGGACGGACTTTTCAGCCCCAGCATTTT. Drawing the rest from reference TRBV19 and TRBJ1-5, the complete variable domain is DGGITQSPKYLFRKEGQNVTLSCEQNLNHDAMYWYRQDPGQGLRLIYYSQIVNDFQKGDIAEGYSVSREKKESFPLTVTSAQKNPTAFYLCATQGGRTFQPQHFGDGTRLSIL.

V usage is TRBV19 and J usage is TRBJ1-5; weak D call: TRBD1 (6 bases). The germline gives CDR1 LNHDA, CDR2 SQIVND (reference sequence). V dropped 6 bases and J dropped 2 bases, with 8 bases sitting between them. CDR3 length: 13 residues. CDR3 sequence (DNA): TGTGCCAGTAGCACAGGGCGCAATCAGCCCCAGCATTTT. It translates to CASSTGRNQPQHF.

The J gene is TRBJ2-1, the V gene TRBV4-1; 9 positions match TRBD2. CDR3 length: 17 residues. Germline lookup yields CDR1 MGHRA and CDR2 YSYEKL. Trimming took 0 bases from V and 2 from J; bases not matched to a gene: 5. This CDR3 reads CASSQDQVAGAYNEQFF. Here the CDR3 DNA reads TGCGCCAGCAGCCAAGATCAGGTAGCGGGGGCCTACAATGAGCAGTTCTTC.

The chain combines TRBV6-1 with TRBJ2-3; D gene unclear. CDR3 length equals 13 residues. Germline V gene sequence: CDR1 MNHNS, CDR2 SASEGT. The V end was cut by 0 bases, the J end by 4 bases, with 5 bases between. CDR3 nucleotides: TGTGCCAGCAGTGAAGCGCCGGCAGATACGCAGTATTTT. As protein: CASSEAPADTQYF.

The CDR3 reads CASSFNTRGTGELFF. The CDR3 DNA is TGTGCCAGCAGCTTTAACACCCGGGGCACCGGGGAGCTGTTTTTT. The J gene is TRBJ2-2, the V gene TRBV7-2; D possibly corresponds to TRBD2 (5 bases). Trimming removed 3 bases from V and 4 bases from J, with 12 bases in between. CDR3 size: 15 residues. The germline gives CDR1 SGHTA, CDR2 FQGNSA.

V gene TRBV13 combines with J gene TRBJ1-1; D is possibly TRBD1 (5 bases). The CDR3 consists of 14 residues. Trimming took 0 bases from V and 3 from J, leaving 8 bases between them. The germline V gene has CDR1 PRHDT and CDR2 FYEKMQ (reference sequence). The CDR3 spells CASSLGQDYTEAFF. The CDR3 region has the DNA TGTGCCAGCAGCTTAGGACAGGATTACACTGAAGCTTTCTTT.

The chain uses TRBV6-1 and TRBJ2-1; the D is unclear. The CDR3 runs 11 residues. In germline, CDR1 is MNHNS, CDR2 SASEGT. Between the trimmed V and J ends, which lost 5 bases and 8 bases, there was a span of 7 bases. The DNA of the CDR3 is TGTGCCAGCAGTCCTAGATATGAGCAGTTCTTC. Translating it yields CASSPRYEQFF.

The chain combines TRBV28 with TRBJ2-5; a possible D gene is TRBD2 (5 bases). Trimming cost V 8 bases and J 5 bases, with 12 bases left between them. The germline V gene has CDR1 MDHEN and CDR2 SYDVKM. The CDR3 has 12 residues. In DNA, the CDR3 is TGTGCCAGCGGACGGCGGAGGGAGACCCAGTACTTC. Protein product: CASGRRRETQYF.

The chain couples TRBV3-1 (or the pseudogene TRBV3-2) to TRBJ1-5; D unclear. V was trimmed by 3 bases and J by 3 bases, leaving 12 bases between them. The CDR3 extends over 15 amino acids. The germline V gene encodes CDR1 LGHDT and CDR2 YNNKEL (reference sequence). CDR3 sequence: CASSQLAQPNQPQHF. The DNA for the CDR3 is TGTGCCAGCAGCCAGTTAGCGCAGCCCAATCAGCCCCAGCATTTT.

This chain connects TRBV5-4 to TRBJ2-5, with TRBD2 identical over 8 bases. This CDR3 region has 15 residues. With 4 bases clipped from V and 2 bases from J, the junction kept 7 bases outside the gene matches. Germline V gives CDR1 SGHNT, CDR2 YYREEE (reference sequence). The CDR3 region has the DNA TGTGCCAGCAGCGGAGCGGGGGAACATCAAGAGACCCAGTACTTC. This gives the protein CASSGAGEHQETQYF. Complete variable domain (other parts from reference TRBV5-4 and TRBJ2-5): ETGVTQSPTHLIKTRGQQVTLRCSSQSGHNTVSWYQQALGQGPQFIFQYYREEENGRGNFPPRFSGLQFPNYSSELNVNALELDDSALYLCASSGAGEHQETQYFGPGTRLLVL.

The CDR3 region is CASTRGSGANVLTF. DNA for the CDR3: TGTGCCAGTACCCGGGGGTCTGGGGCCAACGTCCTGACTTTC. The V gene is TRBV19, the J gene TRBJ2-6; possible D gene TRBD2, 6 bases. This CDR3 region has 14 residues. V lost 7 bases, J lost 1 base, and 8 bases lay in between. Germline values: CDR1 LNHDA, CDR2 SQIVND (reference sequence).